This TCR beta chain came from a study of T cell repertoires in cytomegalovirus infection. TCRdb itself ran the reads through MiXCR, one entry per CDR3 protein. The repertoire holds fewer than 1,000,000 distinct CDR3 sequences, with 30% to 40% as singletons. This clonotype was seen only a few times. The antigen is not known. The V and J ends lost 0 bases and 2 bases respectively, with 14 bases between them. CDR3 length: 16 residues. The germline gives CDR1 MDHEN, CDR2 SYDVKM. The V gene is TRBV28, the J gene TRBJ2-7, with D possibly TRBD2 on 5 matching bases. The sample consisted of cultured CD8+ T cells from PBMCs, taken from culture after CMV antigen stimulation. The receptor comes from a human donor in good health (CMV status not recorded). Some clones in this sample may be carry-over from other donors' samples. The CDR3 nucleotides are TGTGCCAGCAGTTTATGCAGCGACTACTCAACCTACGAGCAGTACGTC. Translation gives CASSLCSDYSTYEQYV.